The 3 T cell receptor beta chains reported below all come from one sample, sequenced in a study of shared clonotypes between healthy human individuals. The data were produced by immunoSEQ multiplex PCR, yet TCRdb's version contains in-frame clones alone and is incomplete. The profile shows 1,400,000 or so clones, 98% of them singletons. The sample consisted of naive CD4+ T cells sorted from blood. Sample subset: CD45RA+ positively selected. The receptors originated from a man younger than 40 in good health.

V is TRBV15 and J is TRBJ2-1; D possibly corresponds to TRBD2 (5 bases). V was shortened by 0 bases and J by 6 bases, with 15 bases between the two germline ends. This CDR3 region has 16 residues. The germline V gene encodes CDR1 LNHNV and CDR2 YYDKDF (reference sequence). The CDR3 spells CATSRDFGLVSNEQFF. The CDR3, as DNA: TGTGCCACCAGCAGAGATTTCGGACTTGTAAGCAATGAGCAGTTCTTC.

The chain combines TRBV6-4 with TRBJ2-2, with 9 bases aligning to TRBD1. The CDR3 extends over 16 amino acids. Trimming took 5 bases from V and 0 from J; bases not matched to a gene: 4. The germline V gene encodes CDR1 MRHNA and CDR2 SNTAGT. DNA for the CDR3: TGTGCCAGCAGTATTCGACAGGGGGCGAACACCGGGGAGCTGTTTTTT. As protein: CASSIRQGANTGELFF.

To note about this clone: The same CDR3 also results from other DNA sequences found in this sample. The V gene is TRBV5-1, the J gene TRBJ2-7; D unresolved. Germline loops: CDR1 SGHRS, CDR2 YFSETQ. This CDR3 contains 14 residues. The V end lost 3 bases, the J end lost 0 bases, and 10 bases lay between the germline ends. CDR3 nucleotides: TGCGCCAGCAGCTCCACTACTGGCTCCTACGAGCAGTACTTC. It is translated as CASSSTTGSYEQYF.